This is a list of T cell receptor beta chains from one sample in a study of metastatic and nonmetastatic thyroid tumors. TCRdb re-analyzed the PCR reads through MiXCR. This sample has fewer than 40,000 clones, with approximately 25% found just once. The source material was blood. The receptors originated from a female donor with papillary thyroid cancer or a benign thyroid nodule (not recorded which). Some clones in this sample may be carry-over from other donors' samples. Both conserved end residues are trimmed from each CDR3.

v_gene	j_gene	CDR3aa
TRBV10-1	TRBJ1-1	ASSERRSDTEAF
TRBV18	TRBJ2-4	ASSSQVGQLAKNIQY
TRBV20-1	TRBJ2-6	SARDHDSGANVLT
TRBV28	TRBJ2-6	ASILGTGGSGANVLT
TRBV5-4	TRBJ2-3	ASSLAPGTDTHY
TRBV12-3/TRBV12-4	TRBJ1-2	ASSLGQGASGYT
TRBV24-1	TRBJ2-1	ATSDYPLRGSYNEQF
TRBV19	TRBJ2-5	AGLGTQY
TRBV9	TRBJ1-3	ASSVAGSSSGNTIY
TRBV7-9	TRBJ1-6	ANEQDNSPLH
TRBV5-1	TRBJ2-1	ASSLELLQEQF
TRBV7-2	TRBJ1-2	ASSLGGTRNYGYT
TRBV18	TRBJ2-2	ASSPDFGSGELF
TRBV11-3	TRBJ2-3	ASSLWGDTQY
TRBV20-1	TRBJ2-1	SAIYIRRGSSYNEQF
TRBV13	TRBJ2-7	ASSLGGQLFYEQY
TRBV6-1	TRBJ1-5	ASSRGIYQPQH
TRBV15	TRBJ2-3	ATSPGGSMDTQY
TRBV27	TRBJ2-1	ASSFGGQSHNEQF
TRBV30	TRBJ2-7	AWSVSGPEQY
TRBV5-4	TRBJ2-7	ASSLYAGGAEQY
TRBV2	TRBJ1-2	ASSNRAGDGYT
TRBV6-5	TRBJ2-5	ASSLPTGSLGLQETQY